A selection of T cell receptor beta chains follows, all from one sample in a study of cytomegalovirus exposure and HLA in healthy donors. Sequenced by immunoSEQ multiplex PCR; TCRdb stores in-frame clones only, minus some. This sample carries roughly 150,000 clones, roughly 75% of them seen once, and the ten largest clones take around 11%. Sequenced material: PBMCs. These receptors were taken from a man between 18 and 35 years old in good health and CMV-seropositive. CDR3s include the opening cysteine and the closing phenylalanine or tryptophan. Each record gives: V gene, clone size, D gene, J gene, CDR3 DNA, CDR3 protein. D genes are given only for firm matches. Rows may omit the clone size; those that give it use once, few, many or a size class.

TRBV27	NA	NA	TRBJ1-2	TGTGCCAGCAGTAAAGTTCCGAGAAAACGTGGCTACACCTTC	CASSKVPRKRGYTF
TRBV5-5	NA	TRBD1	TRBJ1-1	TGTGCCAGCAGCGCCCTCGGGACAGGGGCGCGGGACACTGAAGCTTTCTTT	CASSALGTGARDTEAFF
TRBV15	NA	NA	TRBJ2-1	TGTGCCACCTCCCTCCACGAAGGCGGCGGGCTCTACAATGAGCAGTTCTTC	CATSLHEGGGLYNEQFF
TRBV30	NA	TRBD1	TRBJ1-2	TGTGCCTGGAGTGGGACAGGGCTTAACTATGGCTACACCTTC	CAWSGTGLNYGYTF
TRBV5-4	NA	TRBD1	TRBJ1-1	TGTGCCAGCAGCCCCCCTTCGGACAGGGGATCGATCACTGAAGCTTTCTTT	CASSPPSDRGSITEAFF
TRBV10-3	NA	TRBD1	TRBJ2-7	TGTGCCATCAGTGAGTTTTCGGCAGGGGGCAAATCCGAGCAGTACTTC	CAISEFSAGGKSEQYF
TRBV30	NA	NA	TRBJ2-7	TGTGCCTGGGCAGTAAACGTATATGACTACGAGCAGTACTTC	CAWAVNVYDYEQYF
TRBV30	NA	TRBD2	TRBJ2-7	TGTGCCTGGAGTGAATCATTACTAGCGGGTTTAAACGAGCAGTACTTC	CAWSESLLAGLNEQYF
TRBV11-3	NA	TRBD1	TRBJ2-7	TGTGCCAGCAGCTTAGACGACAGGGGGGACCCGAACGAGCAGTACTTC	CASSLDDRGDPNEQYF
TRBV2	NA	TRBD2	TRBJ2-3	TGTGCCAGCAGAAAACTAGCGGCCTCTAGCACAGATACGCAGTATTTT	CASRKLAASSTDTQYF
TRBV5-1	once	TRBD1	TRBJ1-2	TGCGCCAGCAGCTTGACACCCACGACAGGGGATACCTATGGCTACACCTTC	CASSLTPTTGDTYGYTF
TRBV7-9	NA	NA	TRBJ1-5	TGTGCCAGCAGCCCGCAGGATGGCAATCAGCCCCAGCATTTT	CASSPQDGNQPQHF
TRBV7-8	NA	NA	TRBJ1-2	TGTGCCAGCAGCCTCCGGCCCCAGGGGGGCTACACCTTC	CASSLRPQGGYTF
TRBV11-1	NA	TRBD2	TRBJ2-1	TGTGCCAGCAGCCACCCACTCGCTAGCGGGACTTCCTACAATGAGCAGTTCTTC	CASSHPLASGTSYNEQFF
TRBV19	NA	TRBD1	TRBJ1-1	TGTGCCAGTAGTATTCTCACGGGACAGGGGATTTACACTGAAGCTTTCTTT	CASSILTGQGIYTEAFF
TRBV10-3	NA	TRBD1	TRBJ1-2	TGTGCCATCAGAGGGGACAGGGGAAACTATGGCTACACCTTC	CAIRGDRGNYGYTF
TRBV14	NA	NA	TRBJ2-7	TGTGCCAGCAGCCAAGTTTCACGGAGGAACGAGCAGTACTTC	CASSQVSRRNEQYF
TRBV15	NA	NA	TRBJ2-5	TGTGCCACCAGCAGAGACAAAGAGACCCAGTACTTC	CATSRDKETQYF
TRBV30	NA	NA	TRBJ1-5	TGTGCCTGGAGTGCGGACATCAATCAGCCCCAGCATTTT	CAWSADINQPQHF
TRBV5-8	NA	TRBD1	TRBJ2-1	TGTGCCAGCAGCCATCCGCCCCCCGGGACAGAATACAATGAGCAGTTCTTC	CASSHPPPGTEYNEQFF
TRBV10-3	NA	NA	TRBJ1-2	TGTGCCATCAGTGAAGGCGGGGTAGGGGTCTATGGCTACACCTTC	CAISEGGVGVYGYTF
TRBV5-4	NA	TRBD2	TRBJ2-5	TGTGCCAGCAGCGCCGGACTAGCGGGAGGCGGGGGACAAGAGACCCAGTACTTC	CASSAGLAGGGGQETQYF
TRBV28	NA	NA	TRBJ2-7	TGTGCCAGCAGTTTATTAAGCCAGGGCCGTTCTTTAGAGCAGTACTTC	CASSLLSQGRSLEQYF
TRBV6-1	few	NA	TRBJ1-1	TGTGCCAGCAGTGACCATCCGCGGGACACTGAAGCTTTCTTT	CASSDHPRDTEAFF
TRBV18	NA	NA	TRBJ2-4	TGTGCCAGCTCACAGGAGGTAGCCAAAAACATTCAGTACTTC	CASSQEVAKNIQYF
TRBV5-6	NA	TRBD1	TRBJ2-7	TGTGCCAGCAGCCTCACCGGGACAGGGTTTGAGCAGTACTTC	CASSLTGTGFEQYF
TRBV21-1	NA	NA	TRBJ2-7	TGTGCCAGCAGCAAACTGCCCTCGAGACAGCGCCCGGACTACGAGCAGTACTTC	CASSKLPSRQRPDYEQYF
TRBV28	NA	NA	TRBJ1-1	TGTGCCAGCAAACTTGGGACACCGGGGAGAGGAGCTTTCTTT	CASKLGTPGRGAFF
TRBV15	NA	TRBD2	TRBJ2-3	TGTGCCACCAGCAGAGATCGACTGACGGGGGGGGATACGCAGTATTTT	CATSRDRLTGGDTQYF
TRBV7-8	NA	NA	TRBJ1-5	TGTGCCAGCAGTTTGGGGTGGGAGGGTCGGCAGCCCCAGCATTTT	CASSLGWEGRQPQHF
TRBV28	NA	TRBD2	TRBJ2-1	TGTGCCAGCAGTTTATATGCTAGCGGGAGTTGGAATGAGCAGTTCTTC	CASSLYASGSWNEQFF
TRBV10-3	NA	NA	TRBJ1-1	TGTGCCATCAGGAGTAGCACTGAAGCTTTCTTT	CAIRSSTEAFF
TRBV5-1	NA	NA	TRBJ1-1	TGCGCCAGCAGCTTGGGTTTATTGGGTGGGGGAGGGGCTGAAGCTTTCTTT	CASSLGLLGGGGAEAFF
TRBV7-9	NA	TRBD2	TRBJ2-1	TGTGCCAGCAGCGTTAGCGGGAGCAATGAGCAGTTCTTC	CASSVSGSNEQFF
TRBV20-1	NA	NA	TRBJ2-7	TGCAGTGCCCCTGAGATCTACGAGCAGTACTTC	CSAPEIYEQYF
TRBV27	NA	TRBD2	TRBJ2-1	TGTGCCAGCAGTTTAAACCCTAGCGGGGCTCCCTACAATGAGCAGTTCTTC	CASSLNPSGAPYNEQFF
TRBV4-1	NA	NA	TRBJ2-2	TGCGCCAGCAGCCAAGGGGTACAGGGTTACACCGGGGAGCTGTTTTTT	CASSQGVQGYTGELFF
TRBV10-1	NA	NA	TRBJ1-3	TGCGCCAGCAGTGCCTTAAACAGGGACTCTGGAAACACCATATATTTT	CASSALNRDSGNTIYF
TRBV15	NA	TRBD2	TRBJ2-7	TGTGCCACCAGCTTTGGGGGAGGCGGGAGTTCCGAGCAGTACTTC	CATSFGGGGSSEQYF
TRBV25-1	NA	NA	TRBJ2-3	TGTGCCAGCAGTGAAACAGGGAGCACAGATACGCAGTATTTT	CASSETGSTDTQYF
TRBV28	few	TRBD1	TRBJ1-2	TGTGCCAGCAGCCTAGGACAGGGGAACTATGGCTACACCTTC	CASSLGQGNYGYTF
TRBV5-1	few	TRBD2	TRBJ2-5	TGCGCCAGCAGCCCAGGACTAGCGGGAAGCCGGAGGGGAGAGACCCAGTACTTC	CASSPGLAGSRRGETQYF
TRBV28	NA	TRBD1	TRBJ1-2	TGTGCCAGCAGTTCATTCAGGGGGTTCTACTATGGCTACACCTTC	CASSSFRGFYYGYTF
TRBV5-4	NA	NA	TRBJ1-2	TGCGCCAGCAGCTCTGAGGACTATGGCTACACCTTC	CASSSEDYGYTF
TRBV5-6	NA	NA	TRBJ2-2	TGTGCCAGCAGCACCCTCCGCAGGGGCTACACCGGGGAGCTGTTTTTT	CASSTLRRGYTGELFF